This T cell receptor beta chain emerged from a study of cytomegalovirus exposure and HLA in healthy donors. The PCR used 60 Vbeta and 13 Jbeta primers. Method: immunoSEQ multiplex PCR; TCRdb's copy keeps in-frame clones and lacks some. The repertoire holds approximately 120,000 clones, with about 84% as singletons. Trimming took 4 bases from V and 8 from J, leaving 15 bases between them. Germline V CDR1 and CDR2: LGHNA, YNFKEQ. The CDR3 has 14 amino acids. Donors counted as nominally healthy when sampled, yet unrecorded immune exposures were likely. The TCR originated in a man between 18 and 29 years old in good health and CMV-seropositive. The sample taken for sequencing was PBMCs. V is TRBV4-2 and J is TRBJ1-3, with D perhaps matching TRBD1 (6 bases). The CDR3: CASSRGQSGDTIYF. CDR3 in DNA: TGTGCCAGCAGCCGCGGACAGTCAGGAGACACCATATATTTT.